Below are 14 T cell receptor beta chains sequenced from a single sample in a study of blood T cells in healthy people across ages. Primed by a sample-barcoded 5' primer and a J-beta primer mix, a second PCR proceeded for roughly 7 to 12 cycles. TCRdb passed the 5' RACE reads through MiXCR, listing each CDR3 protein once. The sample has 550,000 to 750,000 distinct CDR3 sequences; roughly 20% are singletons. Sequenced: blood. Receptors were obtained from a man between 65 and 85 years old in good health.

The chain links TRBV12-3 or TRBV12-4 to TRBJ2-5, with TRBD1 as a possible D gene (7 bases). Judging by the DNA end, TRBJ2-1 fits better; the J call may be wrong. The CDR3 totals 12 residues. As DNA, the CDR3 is TGTGCCAGCACCCAGGGGGGCAATGAGCAGTTCTTC. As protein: CASTQGGNEQFF.

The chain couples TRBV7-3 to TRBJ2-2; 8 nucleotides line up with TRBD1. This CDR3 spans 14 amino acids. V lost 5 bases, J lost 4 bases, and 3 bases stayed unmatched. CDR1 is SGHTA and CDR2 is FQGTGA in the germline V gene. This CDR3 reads CASSPDRGTGELFF. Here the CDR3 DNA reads TGTGCCAGCAGCCCAGACAGGGGCACCGGGGAGCTGTTTTTT. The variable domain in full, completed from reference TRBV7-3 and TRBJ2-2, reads GAGVSQTPSNKVTEKGKYVELRCDPISGHTALYWYRQSLGQGPEFLIYFQGTGAADDSGLPNDRFFAVRPEGSVSTLKIQRTERGDSAVYLCASSPDRGTGELFFGEGSRLTVL.

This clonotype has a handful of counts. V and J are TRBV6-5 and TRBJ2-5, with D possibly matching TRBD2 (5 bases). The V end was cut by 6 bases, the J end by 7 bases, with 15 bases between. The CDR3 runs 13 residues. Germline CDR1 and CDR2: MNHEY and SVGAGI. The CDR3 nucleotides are TGTGCCAGCAGCCCCGACCCCCGGGGGACCCAGTACTTC. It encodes CASSPDPRGTQYF.

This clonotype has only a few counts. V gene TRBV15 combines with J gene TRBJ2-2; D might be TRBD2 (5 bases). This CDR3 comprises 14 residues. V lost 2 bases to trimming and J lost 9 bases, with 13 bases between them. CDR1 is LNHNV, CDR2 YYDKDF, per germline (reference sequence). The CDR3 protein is CATSRILVRRELFF. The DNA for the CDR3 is TGTGCCACCAGCAGAATACTAGTTCGGAGGGAGCTGTTTTTT.

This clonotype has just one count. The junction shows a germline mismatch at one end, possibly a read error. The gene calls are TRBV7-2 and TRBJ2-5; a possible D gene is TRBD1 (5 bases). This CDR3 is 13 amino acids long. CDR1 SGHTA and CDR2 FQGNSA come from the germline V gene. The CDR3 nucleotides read TGTGCCAGCAGCTTAGCTGGGGCTAAGACCCCGTACTTC. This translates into CASSLAGAKTPYF.

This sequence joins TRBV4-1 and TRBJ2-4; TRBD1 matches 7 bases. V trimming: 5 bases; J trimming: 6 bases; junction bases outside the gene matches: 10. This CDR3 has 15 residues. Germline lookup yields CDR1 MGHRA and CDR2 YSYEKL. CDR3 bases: TGCGCCAGCAGCGAGAGAACAGGGGCGGGAAACATTCAGTACTTC. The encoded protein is CASSERTGAGNIQYF.

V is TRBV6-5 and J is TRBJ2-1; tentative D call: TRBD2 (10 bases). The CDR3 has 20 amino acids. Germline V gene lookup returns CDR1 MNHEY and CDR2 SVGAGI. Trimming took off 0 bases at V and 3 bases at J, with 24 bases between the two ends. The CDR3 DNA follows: TGTGCCAGCAGTTACTCGTCGGGACAGGGTACTAGCGGGGTCTACAATGAGCAGTTCTTC. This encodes CASSYSSGQGTSGVYNEQFF.

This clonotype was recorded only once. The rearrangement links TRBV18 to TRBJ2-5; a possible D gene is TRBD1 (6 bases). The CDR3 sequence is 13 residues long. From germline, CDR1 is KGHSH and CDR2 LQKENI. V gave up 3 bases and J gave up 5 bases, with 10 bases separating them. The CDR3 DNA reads TGTGCCAGCTCACCTGGACAGTGGGAGACCCAGTACTTC. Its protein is CASSPGQWETQYF.

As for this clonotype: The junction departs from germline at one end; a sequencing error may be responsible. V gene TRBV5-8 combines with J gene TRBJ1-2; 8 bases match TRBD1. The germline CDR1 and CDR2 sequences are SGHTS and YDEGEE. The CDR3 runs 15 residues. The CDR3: CASSLTGTGVYVYTF. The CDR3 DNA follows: TGTGCCAGCAGCTTAACCGGGACAGGAGTCTATGTCTACACCTTC.

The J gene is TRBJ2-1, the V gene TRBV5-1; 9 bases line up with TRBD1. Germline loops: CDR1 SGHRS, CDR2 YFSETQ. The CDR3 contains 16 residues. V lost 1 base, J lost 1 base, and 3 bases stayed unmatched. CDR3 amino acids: CASSLLGQGSYNEQFF. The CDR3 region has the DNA TGCGCCAGCAGCTTGCTGGGACAGGGTTCCTACAATGAGCAGTTCTTC.

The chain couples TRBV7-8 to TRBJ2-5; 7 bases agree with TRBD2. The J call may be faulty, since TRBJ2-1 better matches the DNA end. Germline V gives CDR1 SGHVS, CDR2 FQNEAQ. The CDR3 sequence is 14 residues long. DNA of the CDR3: TGTGCCAGCAGCCTGGCGGGCGGGAGCTTTGAGCAGTTCTTC. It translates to CASSLAGGSFEQFF.

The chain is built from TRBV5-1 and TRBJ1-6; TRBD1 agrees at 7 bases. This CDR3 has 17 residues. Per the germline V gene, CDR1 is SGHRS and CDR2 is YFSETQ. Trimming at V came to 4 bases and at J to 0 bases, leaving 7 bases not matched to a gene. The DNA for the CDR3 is TGCGCCAGCAGCACGGGACAGATGAGCTCCTATAATTCACCCCTCCACTTT. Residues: CASSTGQMSSYNSPLHF.

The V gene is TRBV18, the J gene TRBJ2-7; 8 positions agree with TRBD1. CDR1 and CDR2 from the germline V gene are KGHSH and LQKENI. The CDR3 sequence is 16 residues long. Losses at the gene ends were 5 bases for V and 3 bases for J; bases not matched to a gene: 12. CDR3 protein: CASSAQAGGAFYEQYF. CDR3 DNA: TGTGCCAGCTCAGCCCAAGCAGGGGGCGCTTTCTACGAGCAGTACTTC.

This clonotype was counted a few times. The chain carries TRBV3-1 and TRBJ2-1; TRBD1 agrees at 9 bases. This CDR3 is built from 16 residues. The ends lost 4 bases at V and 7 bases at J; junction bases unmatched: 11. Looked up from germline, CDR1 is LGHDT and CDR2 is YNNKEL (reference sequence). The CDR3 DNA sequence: TGTGCCAGCAGCCCGAGCCGGGACAGGGTTAGAAATGAGCAGTTCTTC. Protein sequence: CASSPSRDRVRNEQFF.